The following is a T cell receptor (beta chain) sequence with its context. In the original analysis: From reference gene primer amplification, estimates of nucleated cell counts were derived. Clones were read by immunoSEQ multiplex PCR, and TCRdb kept only the in-frame ones, dropping some. V, J and clone size are taken as reported in that table, and D and trimming were inferred from the DNA itself. The sample lists 150,000 to 200,000 clones, more than 60% seen once, with 2.8% in the top ten. The data were taken from a study of blood T cell repertoires in COVID-19. Overall study context: Spain, Italy and the United States supplied samples that represented acute and convalescent COVID-19. In each case, the material was cDNA or gDNA derived from T cells, B-cell-depleted T cells, or PBMCs.

Germline CDR1 is SGHAT and CDR2 is FQDESV (reference sequence). There are 15 residues in the CDR3. V was shortened by 4 bases and J by 0 bases, with 13 bases between the two germline ends. Material for sequencing was peripheral blood. The receptor was isolated from a man aged 65-85 years with acute or convalescent COVID-19. The rearrangement links TRBV11-1 to TRBJ2-7; D is perhaps TRBD1 (6 bases). CDR3 nucleotides: TGTGCCAGCAGCTGGACAGTTCTTAGCTCCTACGAGCAGTACTTC. Amino acid sequence: CASSWTVLSSYEQYF.